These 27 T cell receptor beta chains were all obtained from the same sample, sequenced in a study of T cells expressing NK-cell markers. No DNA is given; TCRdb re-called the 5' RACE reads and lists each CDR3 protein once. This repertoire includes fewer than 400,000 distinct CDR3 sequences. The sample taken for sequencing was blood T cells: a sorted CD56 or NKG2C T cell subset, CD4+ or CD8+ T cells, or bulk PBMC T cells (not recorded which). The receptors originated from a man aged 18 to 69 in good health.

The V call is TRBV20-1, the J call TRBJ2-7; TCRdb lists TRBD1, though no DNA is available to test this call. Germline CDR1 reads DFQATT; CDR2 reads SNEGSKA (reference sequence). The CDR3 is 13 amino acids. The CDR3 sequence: CSAQTGITYEQYF.

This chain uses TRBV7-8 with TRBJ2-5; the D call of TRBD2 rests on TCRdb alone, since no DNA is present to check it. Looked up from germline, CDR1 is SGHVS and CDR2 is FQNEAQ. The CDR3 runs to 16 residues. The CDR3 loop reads CASSRLAGAVQETQYF.

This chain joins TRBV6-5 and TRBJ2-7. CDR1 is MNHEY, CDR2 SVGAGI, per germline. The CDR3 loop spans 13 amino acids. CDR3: CASRMADSYEQYF.

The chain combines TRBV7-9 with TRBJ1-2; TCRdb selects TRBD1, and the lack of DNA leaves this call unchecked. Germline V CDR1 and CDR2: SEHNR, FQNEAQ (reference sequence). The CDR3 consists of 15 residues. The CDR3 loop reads CASSPSGTGNYGYTF.

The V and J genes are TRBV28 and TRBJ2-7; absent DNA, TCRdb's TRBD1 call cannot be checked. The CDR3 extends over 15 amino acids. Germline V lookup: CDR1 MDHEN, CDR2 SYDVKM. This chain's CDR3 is CASSFTYRTGPPRYF.

The CDR3 loop reads CSAQPGTGFDSPLHF. The chain has TRBV20-1 and TRBJ1-6; TCRdb's D call, TRBD1, is unchecked because there is no DNA. CDR3 length: 15 residues. Germline assignment: CDR1 DFQATT and CDR2 SNEGSKA (reference sequence).

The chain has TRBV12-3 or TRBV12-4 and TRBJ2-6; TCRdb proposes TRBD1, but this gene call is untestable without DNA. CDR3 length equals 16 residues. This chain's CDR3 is CASSAALGTGANVLTF.

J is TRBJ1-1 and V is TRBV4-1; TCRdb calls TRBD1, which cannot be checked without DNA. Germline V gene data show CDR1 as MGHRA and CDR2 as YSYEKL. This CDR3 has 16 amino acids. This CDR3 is CASSQRWTLGGTEAFF.

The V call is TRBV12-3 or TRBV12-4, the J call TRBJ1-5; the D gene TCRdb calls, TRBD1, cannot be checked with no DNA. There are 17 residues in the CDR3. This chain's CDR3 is CASSLAWRQGMYQPQHF.

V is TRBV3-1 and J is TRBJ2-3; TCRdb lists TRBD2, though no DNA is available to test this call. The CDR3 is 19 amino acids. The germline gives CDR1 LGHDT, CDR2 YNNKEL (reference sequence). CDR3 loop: CASSQDSSGGTWGTDTQYF.

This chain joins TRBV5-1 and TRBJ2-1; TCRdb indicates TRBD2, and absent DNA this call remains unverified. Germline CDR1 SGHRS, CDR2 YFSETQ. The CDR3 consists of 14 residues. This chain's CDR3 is CASRRLAGINEQFF.

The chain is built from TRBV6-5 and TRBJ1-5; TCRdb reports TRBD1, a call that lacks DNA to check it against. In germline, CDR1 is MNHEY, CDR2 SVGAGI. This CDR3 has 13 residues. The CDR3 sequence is CASSPSRVQPQHF.

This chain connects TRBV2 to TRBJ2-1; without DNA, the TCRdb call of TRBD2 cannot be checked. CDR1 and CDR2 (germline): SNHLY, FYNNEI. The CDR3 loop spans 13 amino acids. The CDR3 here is CASTLLADGEQFF.

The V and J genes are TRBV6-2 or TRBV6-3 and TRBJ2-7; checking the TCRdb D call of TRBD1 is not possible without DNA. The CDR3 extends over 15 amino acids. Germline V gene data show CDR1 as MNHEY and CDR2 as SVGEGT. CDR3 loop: CASSSIRQAGYEQYF.

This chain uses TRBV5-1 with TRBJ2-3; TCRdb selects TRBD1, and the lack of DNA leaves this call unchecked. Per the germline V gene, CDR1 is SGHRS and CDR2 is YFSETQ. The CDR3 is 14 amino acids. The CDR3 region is CASKPGLVRDTQYF.

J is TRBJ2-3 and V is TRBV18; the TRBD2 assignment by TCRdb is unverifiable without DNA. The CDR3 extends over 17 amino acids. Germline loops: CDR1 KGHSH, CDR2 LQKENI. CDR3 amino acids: CASSPGLAGTLADTQYF.

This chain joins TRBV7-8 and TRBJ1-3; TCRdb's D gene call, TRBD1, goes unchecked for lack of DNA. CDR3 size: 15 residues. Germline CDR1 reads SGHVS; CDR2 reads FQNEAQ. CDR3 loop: CASTDRQGVGNTIYF.

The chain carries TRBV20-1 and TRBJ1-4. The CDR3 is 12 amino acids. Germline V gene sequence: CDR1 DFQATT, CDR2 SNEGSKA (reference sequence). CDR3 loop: CSARGRSEKLFF.

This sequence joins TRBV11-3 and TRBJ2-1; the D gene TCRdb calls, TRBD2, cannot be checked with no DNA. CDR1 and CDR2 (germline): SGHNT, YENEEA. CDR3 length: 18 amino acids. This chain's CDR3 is CASSLLAGGRSSYNEQFF.

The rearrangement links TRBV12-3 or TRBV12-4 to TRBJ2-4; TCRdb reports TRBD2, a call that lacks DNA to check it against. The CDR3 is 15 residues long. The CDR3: CASSFASGNQNIQYF.

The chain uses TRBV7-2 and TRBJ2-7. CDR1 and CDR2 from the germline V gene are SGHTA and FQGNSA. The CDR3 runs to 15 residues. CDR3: CASSLSGGTQYEQYF.

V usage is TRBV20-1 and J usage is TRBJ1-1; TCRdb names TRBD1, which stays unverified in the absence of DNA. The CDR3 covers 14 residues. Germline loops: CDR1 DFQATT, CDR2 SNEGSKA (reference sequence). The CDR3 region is CSASTGAKGTEAFF.

This CDR3 is CASSPGTGFGYTF. The chain is built from TRBV11-2 and TRBJ1-2; TCRdb lists TRBD1, though no DNA is available to test this call. The germline V gene encodes CDR1 SGHAT and CDR2 FQNNGV. CDR3 length: 13 residues.

CDR3 loop: CASSYRDRVAYEQYF. The chain recombines TRBV2 with TRBJ2-7; absent DNA, TCRdb's TRBD1 call cannot be checked. Germline CDR1 SNHLY, CDR2 FYNNEI. The CDR3 is 15 residues long. Based on the CDR3 plus reference TRBV2 and TRBJ2-7, the full variable domain is EPEVTQTPSHQVTQMGQEVILRCVPISNHLYFYWYRQILGQKVEFLVSFYNNEISEKSEIFDDQFSVERPDGSNFTLKIRSTKLEDSAMYFCASSYRDRVAYEQYFGPGTRLTVT.

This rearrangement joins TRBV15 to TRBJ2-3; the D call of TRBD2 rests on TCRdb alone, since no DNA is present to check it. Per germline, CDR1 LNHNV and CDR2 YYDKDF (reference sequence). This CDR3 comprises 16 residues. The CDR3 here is CATSRDAGKSTDTQYF.

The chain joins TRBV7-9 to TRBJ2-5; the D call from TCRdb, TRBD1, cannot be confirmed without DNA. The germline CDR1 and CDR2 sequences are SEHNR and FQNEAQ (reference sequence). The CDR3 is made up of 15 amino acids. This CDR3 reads CASSLLGGIQETQYF.

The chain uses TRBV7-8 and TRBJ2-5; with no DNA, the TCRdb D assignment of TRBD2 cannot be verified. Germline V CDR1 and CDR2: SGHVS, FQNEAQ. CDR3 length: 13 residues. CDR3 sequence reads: CASWERGQETQYF. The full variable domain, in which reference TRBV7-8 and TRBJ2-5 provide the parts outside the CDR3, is GAGVSQSPRYKVAKRGQDVALRCDPISGHVSLFWYQQALGQGPEFLTYFQNEAQLDKSGLPSDRFFAERPEGSVSTLKIQRTQQEDSAVYLCASWERGQETQYFGPGTRLLVL.